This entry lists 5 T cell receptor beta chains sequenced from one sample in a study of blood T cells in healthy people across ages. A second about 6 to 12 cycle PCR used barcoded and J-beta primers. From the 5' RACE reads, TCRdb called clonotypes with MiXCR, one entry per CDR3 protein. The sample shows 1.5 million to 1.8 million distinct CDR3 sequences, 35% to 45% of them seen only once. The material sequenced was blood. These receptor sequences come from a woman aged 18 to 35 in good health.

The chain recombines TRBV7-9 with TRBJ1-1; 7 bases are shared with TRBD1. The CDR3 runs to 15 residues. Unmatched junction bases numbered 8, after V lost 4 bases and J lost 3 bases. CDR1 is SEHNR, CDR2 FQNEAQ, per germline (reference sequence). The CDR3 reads CASSSTGFKHTEAFF. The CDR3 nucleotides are TGTGCCAGCAGCTCGACAGGGTTTAAGCACACTGAAGCTTTCTTT.

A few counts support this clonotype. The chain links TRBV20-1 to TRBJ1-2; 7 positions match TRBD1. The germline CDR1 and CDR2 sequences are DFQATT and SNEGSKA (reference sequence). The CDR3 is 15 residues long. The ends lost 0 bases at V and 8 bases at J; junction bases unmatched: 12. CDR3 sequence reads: CSARDLAGGDSGYTF. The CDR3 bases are TGCAGTGCTAGAGATTTGGCAGGGGGGGATTCGGGCTACACCTTC.

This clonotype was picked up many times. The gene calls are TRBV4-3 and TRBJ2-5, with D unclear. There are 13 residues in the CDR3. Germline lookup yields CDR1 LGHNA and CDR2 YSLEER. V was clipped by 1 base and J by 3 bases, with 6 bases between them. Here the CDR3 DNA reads TGCGCCAGCAGCCAAGGCCTCGAAGAGACCCAGTACTTC. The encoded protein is CASSQGLEETQYF.

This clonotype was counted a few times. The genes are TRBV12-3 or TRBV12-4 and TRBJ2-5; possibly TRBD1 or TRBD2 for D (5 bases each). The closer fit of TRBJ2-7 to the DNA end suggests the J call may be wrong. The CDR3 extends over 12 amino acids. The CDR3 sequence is CASSQGEREQYF. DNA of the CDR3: TGTGCCAGCAGTCAAGGGGAGCGCGAGCAGTACTTC.

The CDR3 bases are TGCAGCGTTGACGGAGGGTGGGGCACAGATACGCAGTATTTT. Translation: CSVDGGWGTDTQYF. The chain is built from TRBV29-1 and TRBJ2-3; tentative D call: TRBD2 (6 bases). V was trimmed by 3 bases and J by 1 base, leaving 11 bases between them. The length of the CDR3 is 14 residues. In germline, CDR1 is SQVTM, CDR2 ANQGSEA.